A single sample gave rise to the 9 T cell receptor beta chains below, sequenced in a study of T cells in localized non-small cell lung cancer (dated by TCRdb to 2020 to 2021). The library relied on the immunoSEQ multiplex PCR assay. Entries here come from immuneACCESS through TCRdb and include only in-frame sequences with V and J called. Some clones fail to appear in such tables; in the studies checked, an unresolved V gene covers under half of the shortfall, and the cause of the remainder is unknown. The sample has about 1,000 clones on record, about 30% of them singletons. The ten most abundant clones make up roughly a third of the sample. Sequenced material: normal lung tissue next to the tumor, taken before any cancer treatment. All receptors derive from a woman aged 40-70 years with stage III lung adenocarcinoma.

This clone is large in the sample. The chain couples TRBV11-3 to TRBJ2-7, with D possibly TRBD2 on 5 matching bases. Germline V gene data show CDR1 as SGHNT and CDR2 as YENEEA. Trimming cost V 1 base and J 3 bases, with 10 bases left between them. CDR3 length equals 14 residues. DNA for the CDR3: TGTGCCAGCAGCTTAGGGGTCAGCGGCTACGAGCAGTACTTC. This codes for CASSLGVSGYEQYF. The variable domain in full, completed from reference TRBV11-3 and TRBJ2-7, reads EAGVVQSPRYKIIEKKQPVAFWCNPISGHNTLYWYLQNLGQGPELLIRYENEEAVDDSQLPKDRFSAERLKGVDSTLKIQPAELGDSAVYLCASSLGVSGYEQYFGPGTRLTVT.

The chain links TRBV29-1 to TRBJ1-1; D might be TRBD1 (6 bases). V shed 3 bases and J shed 7 bases, with 12 bases lying between them. Germline loops: CDR1 SQVTM, CDR2 ANQGSEA. This CDR3 contains 12 residues. CDR3 bases: TGCAGCGTTGAGGGGGCGCGGGGTGAAGCTTTCTTT. Translated: CSVEGARGEAFF.

The V and J genes are TRBV5-1 and TRBJ2-7, with TRBD1 identical over 8 bases. With 4 bases clipped from V and 4 bases from J, the junction kept 10 bases outside the gene matches. CDR3 length: 15 amino acids. CDR1 and CDR2 from the germline V gene are SGHRS and YFSETQ. CDR3 sequence reads: CASSQDHDRGYEQYF. Written as DNA, the CDR3 is TGCGCCAGCAGCCAAGATCACGACAGGGGTTACGAGCAGTACTTC.

This sequence joins TRBV11-3 and TRBJ2-7; TRBD2 matches 9 bases. Germline V gene sequence: CDR1 SGHNT, CDR2 YENEEA. V dropped 7 bases and J dropped 5; count of bases not matched to a gene: 12. The CDR3 length is 15 residues. The CDR3 here is CASTPRAGGEHEQYF. The CDR3 bases are TGTGCCAGCACCCCTCGCGCGGGAGGGGAACACGAGCAGTACTTC.

This clone has a handful of counts. The rearrangement links TRBV11-3 to TRBJ2-2, with TRBD2 identical over 9 bases. This CDR3 region has 16 residues. With 2 bases clipped from V and 6 bases from J, the junction kept 7 bases outside the gene matches. CDR1 and CDR2 from the germline V gene are SGHNT and YENEEA. DNA of the CDR3: TGTGCCAGCAGCTTAAGTGTGGGGACTAGCCCCGGGGAGCTGTTTTTT. Its protein is CASSLSVGTSPGELFF.

The chain uses TRBV19 and TRBJ2-2; 9 bases map to TRBD1. CDR1 and CDR2 from the germline V gene are LNHDA and SQIVND (reference sequence). This CDR3 is built from 17 residues. Unmatched junction bases numbered 12, after V lost 5 bases and J lost 5 bases. The CDR3 nucleotides are TGTGCCAGTAGTTTAAGACCGGGACAGGGCGGGACCGGGGAGCTGTTTTTT. This encodes CASSLRPGQGGTGELFF. Combining the CDR3 with reference TRBV19 and TRBJ2-2 gives the whole variable domain DGGITQSPKYLFRKEGQNVTLSCEQNLNHDAMYWYRQDPGQGLRLIYYSQIVNDFQKGDIAEGYSVSREKKESFPLTVTSAQKNPTAFYLCASSLRPGQGGTGELFFGEGSRLTVL.

This sequence joins TRBV11-3 and TRBJ2-2; 10 bases map to TRBD1. The germline gives CDR1 SGHNT, CDR2 YENEEA. The V gene end was trimmed by 3 bases and the J gene end by 6 bases; junction bases not matched to a gene: 7. The CDR3 has 16 amino acids. The CDR3 nucleotides are TGTGCCAGCAGCTTTTACTCCGGGACAGGGGCCGGGGAGCTGTTTTTT. It is translated as CASSFYSGTGAGELFF.

The J gene is TRBJ2-2, the V gene TRBV30; 9 bases match TRBD1. CDR1 and CDR2 from the germline V gene are GTSNPN and SVGIG (reference sequence). CDR3 length equals 14 residues. Trimming took 6 bases from V and 3 from J; bases not matched to a gene: 5. The DNA of the CDR3 is TGTGCCTGCCGCACAGGGGGCGACACCGGGGAGCTGTTTTTT. Its translation is CACRTGGDTGELFF.

The V call is TRBV5-1, the J call TRBJ2-3; 10 bases are a match to TRBD2. With 0 bases clipped from V and 0 bases from J, the junction kept 4 bases outside the gene matches. Per the germline V gene, CDR1 is SGHRS and CDR2 is YFSETQ. This CDR3 comprises 17 residues. The CDR3 DNA reads TGCGCCAGCAGCTTGGAAGGGACTAGCGCGAGCACAGATACGCAGTATTTT. It encodes CASSLEGTSASTDTQYF.